The clone carrying this TCR beta chain has just one count. Its antigen is undetermined. The V gene lost 8 bases and the J gene lost 2 bases, with 10 bases spanning the gap. The CDR3 is 12 residues long. CDR1 SNHLY and CDR2 FYNNEI come from the germline V gene. This specimen comes from a study of T cell clonotyping in hematopoietic cell transplantation. In the study overall: Pretransplant recipient samples were taken after cytoreduction.

The study, taken as a whole, reports: No sorting was done, leaving CD4 and CD8 contributions mixed.

Regarding time point: recipient sample about 28 days before transplant, after cytoreduction. Blood collection times were about day -28 and days 30, 100, 180 posttransplant. Data came from immunoSEQ multiplex PCR; TCRdb stores just in-frame clones and leaves some out. Of about 29,000 clones in the sample, over 60% were seen once. This clonotype was sampled from a woman between 25 and 40 years old with chronic myeloid leukemia. Some clones in this sample may be carry-over from other donors' samples. The rearrangement uses TRBV2 and TRBJ2-7; D not resolved. The sequenced sample was peripheral blood mononuclear cells, obtained before stem cell transplant. CDR3 sequence: CASFLEPYEQYF. The CDR3 DNA sequence: TGTGCCAGCTTTCTCGAGCCCTACGAGCAGTACTTC.